This is a list of T cell receptor beta chains from one sample in a study of CD8 T cells in ankylosing spondylitis. One entry per CDR3 protein, called by TCRdb with MiXCR from the 5' RACE reads. Altogether 200,000 to 250,000 distinct CDR3 sequences are present, about 18% being singletons, with the ten largest covering approximately 46%. The sequenced material came from blood, either unsorted or a sorted T cell fraction (not recorded which). These receptors all come from a male donor with ankylosing spondylitis. CDR3s include the opening cysteine and the closing phenylalanine or tryptophan. Each record gives: clone size, J gene, V gene, D gene, CDR3 DNA, CDR3 protein. A D gene is named only where the DNA matches it firmly. Rows may omit the clone size; those that give it use once, few, many or a size class.

clone_size: few
j_call: TRBJ2-1
v_call: TRBV4-1
d_call: TRBD2
cdr3_nt: TGCGCCAGCAGCCCTTTGTCCGGGACTACTAACAATGAGCAGTTCTTC
cdr3_aa: CASSPLSGTTNNEQFF

clone_size: NA
j_call: TRBJ1-3
v_call: TRBV6-5
d_call: NA
cdr3_nt: TGTGCCAGCAGTTACTCGGTGGGAAACACCATATATTTT
cdr3_aa: CASSYSVGNTIYF

clone_size: NA
j_call: TRBJ2-1
v_call: TRBV7-9
d_call: TRBD2
cdr3_nt: TGTGCCAGCAGCGTAGCGGGAGGCCACTACAATGAGCAGTTCTTC
cdr3_aa: CASSVAGGHYNEQFF

clone_size: NA
j_call: TRBJ1-1
v_call: TRBV3-1
d_call: NA
cdr3_nt: TGTGCCAGCAGCCATCCCCCCAACGGCATGAACACTGAAGCTTTCTTT
cdr3_aa: CASSHPPNGMNTEAFF

clone_size: NA
j_call: TRBJ2-7
v_call: TRBV5-1
d_call: NA
cdr3_nt: TGCGCCAGCAGCCAGGGAAGAAGCTCCTACGAGCAGTACTTC
cdr3_aa: CASSQGRSSYEQYF

clone_size: few
j_call: TRBJ2-7
v_call: TRBV4-1
d_call: TRBD2
cdr3_nt: TGCGCCAGCAGCCAAGATGTAACTAGCGGGAGTTACGAGCAGTACTTC
cdr3_aa: CASSQDVTSGSYEQYF

clone_size: few
j_call: TRBJ2-2
v_call: TRBV7-2
d_call: NA
cdr3_nt: TGTGCCAGCAGCTTAGCGGAGGGGGTTGGCCGGGAGCTGTTTTTT
cdr3_aa: CASSLAEGVGRELFF

clone_size: few
j_call: TRBJ2-1
v_call: TRBV7-3
d_call: TRBD2
cdr3_nt: TGTGCCAGCAGCCAGACTAGCGGGCGTTACAATGAGCAGTTCTTC
cdr3_aa: CASSQTSGRYNEQFF

clone_size: few
j_call: TRBJ2-7
v_call: TRBV12-3/TRBV12-4
d_call: NA
cdr3_nt: TGTGCCAGCAGTCCAGAGAGGACTCAACCCAGCTCCTACGAGCAGTACTTC
cdr3_aa: CASSPERTQPSSYEQYF

clone_size: few
j_call: TRBJ2-1
v_call: TRBV7-9
d_call: NA
cdr3_nt: TGTGCCAGCAGCTTAGAGGTTGAGCAGTTCTTC
cdr3_aa: CASSLEVEQFF

clone_size: few
j_call: TRBJ2-7
v_call: TRBV5-6
d_call: TRBD1
cdr3_nt: TGTGCCAGCAGCCCCGGGACAGGGATGGTTTACGAGCAGTACTTC
cdr3_aa: CASSPGTGMVYEQYF

clone_size: NA
j_call: TRBJ1-5
v_call: TRBV19
d_call: NA
cdr3_nt: TGTGCCAGTACTCAACAGGGCAACGGCAATCAGCCCCAGCATTTT
cdr3_aa: CASTQQGNGNQPQHF

clone_size: few
j_call: TRBJ2-1
v_call: TRBV4-1
d_call: TRBD2
cdr3_nt: TGCGCCAGCAGCCAAGATTCCGGCGGGGGGGTTAATGAGCAGTTCTTC
cdr3_aa: CASSQDSGGGVNEQFF

clone_size: NA
j_call: TRBJ2-3
v_call: TRBV5-1
d_call: TRBD2
cdr3_nt: TGCGCCAGCAGCTTATTTCTAGCGGGAGGGCCATCAGATACGCAGTATTTT
cdr3_aa: CASSLFLAGGPSDTQYF

clone_size: few
j_call: TRBJ2-7
v_call: TRBV5-1
d_call: NA
cdr3_nt: TGCGCCAGCAGCTTGGAGGGTTCTACCTACGAGCAGTACTTC
cdr3_aa: CASSLEGSTYEQYF

clone_size: few
j_call: TRBJ2-1
v_call: TRBV20-1
d_call: NA
cdr3_nt: TGCAGTGCACTCCTCGGGGGAGAGGAGCAGTTCTTC
cdr3_aa: CSALLGGEEQFF

clone_size: many
j_call: TRBJ2-1
v_call: TRBV12-3/TRBV12-4
d_call: NA
cdr3_nt: TGTGCCAGCCGGCGAGTAGCGCAGCACAATGAGCAGTTCTTC
cdr3_aa: CASRRVAQHNEQFF

clone_size: NA
j_call: TRBJ1-6
v_call: TRBV7-8
d_call: TRBD1
cdr3_nt: TGTGCCAGCAGCTCCCACCGGGACAGAAATTCACCCCTCCACTTT
cdr3_aa: CASSSHRDRNSPLHF

clone_size: few
j_call: TRBJ2-1
v_call: TRBV20-1
d_call: TRBD2
cdr3_nt: TGCAGTGCTAGAGTCTTCGGGGGGTACAATGAGCAGTTCTTC
cdr3_aa: CSARVFGGYNEQFF

clone_size: few
j_call: TRBJ2-1
v_call: TRBV24-1
d_call: TRBD2
cdr3_nt: TGTGCCACCAGTGATGCGACTAGCGGGGAATACAATGAGCAGTTCTTC
cdr3_aa: CATSDATSGEYNEQFF

clone_size: few
j_call: TRBJ2-1
v_call: TRBV27
d_call: NA
cdr3_nt: TGTGCCAGCAGTTTCCAAGGACAGTACAATGAGCAGTTCTTC
cdr3_aa: CASSFQGQYNEQFF

clone_size: many
j_call: TRBJ1-1
v_call: TRBV29-1
d_call: NA
cdr3_nt: TGCAGCGTTGAAGATGGGGAGAACACTGAAGCTTTCTTT
cdr3_aa: CSVEDGENTEAFF

clone_size: NA
j_call: TRBJ2-1
v_call: TRBV9
d_call: TRBD1
cdr3_nt: TGTGCCAGCAGCGGGAAGGGACAGGGGATTTACAATGAGCAGTTCTTC
cdr3_aa: CASSGKGQGIYNEQFF

clone_size: NA
j_call: TRBJ2-1
v_call: TRBV7-6
d_call: NA
cdr3_nt: TGTGCCAGCAGCTTATGGGGCGGGACCAACAATGAGCAGTTCTTC
cdr3_aa: CASSLWGGTNNEQFF

clone_size: NA
j_call: TRBJ2-5
v_call: TRBV5-6
d_call: TRBD1
cdr3_nt: TGTGCCAGCAGCGGAGGGGACAGGGAAGAGACCCAGTACTTC
cdr3_aa: CASSGGDREETQYF

clone_size: NA
j_call: TRBJ2-1
v_call: TRBV7-7
d_call: NA
cdr3_nt: TGTGCTAGCAGCTTAGGTTCGGCGGGTGATTACAATGAGCAGTTCTTC
cdr3_aa: CASSLGSAGDYNEQFF

clone_size: NA
j_call: TRBJ1-4
v_call: TRBV4-2
d_call: TRBD1
cdr3_nt: TGTGCCAGCAGCCAAGCCCCGACAGGGACTCGCCCAACTAATGAAAAACTGTTTTTT
cdr3_aa: CASSQAPTGTRPTNEKLFF

clone_size: NA
j_call: TRBJ1-5
v_call: TRBV27
d_call: TRBD1
cdr3_nt: TGTGCCAGCAGTTCGGACAGGGGGCGCAAGGGCTGGTTTCGGAGCAATCAGCCCCAGCATTTT
cdr3_aa: CASSSDRGRKGWFRSNQPQHF

clone_size: NA
j_call: TRBJ2-7
v_call: TRBV3-1
d_call: NA
cdr3_nt: TGTGCCAGCAGCCAGACTCCATGGAGGGCCGTGGGATACGAGCAGTACTTC
cdr3_aa: CASSQTPWRAVGYEQYF

clone_size: NA
j_call: TRBJ1-2
v_call: TRBV5-6
d_call: NA
cdr3_nt: TGTGCCAGCAGCTTTCTACCTGGCGTGGGAGTAGGCTACACCTTC
cdr3_aa: CASSFLPGVGVGYTF

clone_size: many
j_call: TRBJ2-7
v_call: TRBV4-2
d_call: TRBD1
cdr3_nt: TGTGCCAGCAGCTTCTCACAGGGGAACGCCGAGCAGTACTTC
cdr3_aa: CASSFSQGNAEQYF

clone_size: NA
j_call: TRBJ1-1
v_call: TRBV11-2
d_call: TRBD1
cdr3_nt: TGTGCCAGCAGCCCAAGGGAGGTCGAGGACAGGGGAAACACTGAAGCTTTCTTT
cdr3_aa: CASSPREVEDRGNTEAFF

clone_size: few
j_call: TRBJ1-3
v_call: TRBV11-2
d_call: NA
cdr3_nt: TGTGCCAGCAGCTTAGAGCGGGTTTTGGTCGGGGGCTCTGGAAACACCATATATTTT
cdr3_aa: CASSLERVLVGGSGNTIYF

clone_size: NA
j_call: TRBJ2-1
v_call: TRBV20-1
d_call: NA
cdr3_nt: TGCAGTGCTCTAGACAGGAGCTCCTACAATGAGCAGTTCTTC
cdr3_aa: CSALDRSSYNEQFF

clone_size: NA
j_call: TRBJ2-1
v_call: TRBV29-1
d_call: NA
cdr3_nt: TGCAGCGTTGAAGGTCCCAGCGGATCAAAGGATGAGCAGTTCTTC
cdr3_aa: CSVEGPSGSKDEQFF

clone_size: many
j_call: TRBJ2-3
v_call: TRBV12-3/TRBV12-4
d_call: TRBD1
cdr3_nt: TGTGCCAGCAGTTTTAACACAGGGGGCACAGATACGCAGTATTTT
cdr3_aa: CASSFNTGGTDTQYF

clone_size: NA
j_call: TRBJ2-7
v_call: TRBV6-5
d_call: NA
cdr3_nt: TGTGCCAGCAGTTACAGGGACCTCTCCTACGAGCAGTACTTC
cdr3_aa: CASSYRDLSYEQYF

clone_size: few
j_call: TRBJ2-2
v_call: TRBV27
d_call: NA
cdr3_nt: TGTGCCAGCGGGGGGAGTGGGGAGCTGTTTTTT
cdr3_aa: CASGGSGELFF

clone_size: few
j_call: TRBJ1-1
v_call: TRBV5-1
d_call: NA
cdr3_nt: TGCGCCAGCAGCAGCGGCTACACTGAAGCTTTCTTT
cdr3_aa: CASSSGYTEAFF

clone_size: NA
j_call: TRBJ2-2
v_call: TRBV6-2/TRBV6-3
d_call: NA
cdr3_nt: TGTGCCAGCACCCTTTGGGGGGGGCAGCCGACCGGGGAGCTGTTTTTT
cdr3_aa: CASTLWGGQPTGELFF

clone_size: NA
j_call: TRBJ2-7
v_call: TRBV12-3/TRBV12-4
d_call: NA
cdr3_nt: TGTGCCAGCAACAACCAACCTAACGACGAGCAGTACTTC
cdr3_aa: CASNNQPNDEQYF

clone_size: few
j_call: TRBJ1-1
v_call: TRBV5-1
d_call: TRBD1
cdr3_nt: TGCGCCAGCAGCCTCACAGGGGGCTCTGAAGCTTTCTTT
cdr3_aa: CASSLTGGSEAFF

clone_size: many
j_call: TRBJ2-1
v_call: TRBV12-3/TRBV12-4
d_call: NA
cdr3_nt: TGTGCCAGCAAGCCCGACAACTACAATGAGCAGTTCTTC
cdr3_aa: CASKPDNYNEQFF

clone_size: few
j_call: TRBJ2-2
v_call: TRBV5-1
d_call: NA
cdr3_nt: TGCGCCAGCAGCTTTACCGGGGCCGGGGAGCTGTTTTTT
cdr3_aa: CASSFTGAGELFF